Each of the 3 T cell receptor beta chains below was sequenced from the same sample in a study of CD8 T cells in Susac syndrome. RNA in amounts of about 0.5 to 1 ug was reverse transcribed with random hexamers. MiXCR, applied by TCRdb to the immunoSEQ multiplex PCR reads, yields one record per CDR3 protein. The sample lists some 400,000 distinct CDR3 sequences; around 83% were seen once. The sample taken for sequencing was CD8+ T cells from PBMCs. The receptors were sampled from a human donor with multiple sclerosis.

V is TRBV4-1 and J is TRBJ2-7; the D gene could be TRBD1 or TRBD2 (6 bases each). The CDR3 spans 15 residues. Deletions cut 3 bases from V and 2 bases from J, with 14 bases between. CDR1 MGHRA and CDR2 YSYEKL come from the germline V gene. The CDR3 region is CASSQGRRGAYEQYF. CDR3 bases: TGCGCCAGCAGCCAGGGGAGGAGGGGGGCCTACGAGCAGTACTTC.

The chain links TRBV2 to TRBJ1-1; D is unclear. V was clipped by 1 base and J by 5 bases, with 11 bases between them. Germline CDR1 and CDR2: SNHLY and FYNNEI. The CDR3 loop spans 14 amino acids. The CDR3 DNA sequence: TGTGCCAGCAGTGAAGGCGTCGTTAGGACTGAAGCTTTCTTT. Its translation is CASSEGVVRTEAFF.

The gene calls are TRBV6-1 and TRBJ2-5; maybe TRBD2 (6 bases). Trimming removed 1 base at V and 0 bases at J, with 9 bases between. The V gene's germline CDR1 is MNHNS and CDR2 SASEGT. This CDR3 is 15 amino acids long. This CDR3 reads CASSEDWGDQETQYF. Written as DNA, the CDR3 is TGTGCCAGCAGTGAAGATTGGGGGGACCAAGAGACCCAGTACTTC.